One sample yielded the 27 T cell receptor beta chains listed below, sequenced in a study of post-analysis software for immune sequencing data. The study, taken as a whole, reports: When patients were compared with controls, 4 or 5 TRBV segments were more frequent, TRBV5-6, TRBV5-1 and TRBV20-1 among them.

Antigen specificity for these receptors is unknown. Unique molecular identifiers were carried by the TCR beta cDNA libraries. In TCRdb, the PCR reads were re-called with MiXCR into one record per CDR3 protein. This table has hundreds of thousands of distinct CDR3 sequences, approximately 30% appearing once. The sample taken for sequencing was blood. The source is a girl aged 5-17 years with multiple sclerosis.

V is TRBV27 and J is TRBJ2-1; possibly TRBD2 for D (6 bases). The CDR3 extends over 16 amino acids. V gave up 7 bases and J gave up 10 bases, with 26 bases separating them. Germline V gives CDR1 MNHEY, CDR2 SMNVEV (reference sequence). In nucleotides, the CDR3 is TGTGCCAGCACAACATCCGGCCGGGCTCCCCGGGAGGAGCAGTTCTTC. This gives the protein CASTTSGRAPREEQFF.

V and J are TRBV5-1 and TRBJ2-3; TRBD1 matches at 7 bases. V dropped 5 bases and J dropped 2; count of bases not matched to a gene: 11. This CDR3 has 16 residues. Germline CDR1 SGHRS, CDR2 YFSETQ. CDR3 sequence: CASRLLGDRNTDTQYF. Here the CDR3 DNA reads TGCGCCAGCAGATTACTAGGGGACAGAAACACAGATACGCAGTATTTT.

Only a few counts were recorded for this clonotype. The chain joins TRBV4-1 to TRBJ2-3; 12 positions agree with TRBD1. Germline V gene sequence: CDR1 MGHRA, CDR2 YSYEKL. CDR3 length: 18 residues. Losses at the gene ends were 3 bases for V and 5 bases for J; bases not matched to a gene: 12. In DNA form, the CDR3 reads TGCGCCAGCAGCCAGGATTCACCGGGACAGGGGGCAAAAGATACGCAGTATTTT. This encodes CASSQDSPGQGAKDTQYF.

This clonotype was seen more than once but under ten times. The CDR3 here is CATHDPNSYNEQFF. The DNA for the CDR3 is TGCGCCACCCATGACCCTAACTCCTACAATGAGCAGTTCTTC. The genes are TRBV5-1 and TRBJ2-1, with D hard to call. This CDR3 spans 14 amino acids. The germline V gene has CDR1 SGHRS and CDR2 YFSETQ. Trimming cost V 9 bases and J 0 bases, with 13 bases left between them.

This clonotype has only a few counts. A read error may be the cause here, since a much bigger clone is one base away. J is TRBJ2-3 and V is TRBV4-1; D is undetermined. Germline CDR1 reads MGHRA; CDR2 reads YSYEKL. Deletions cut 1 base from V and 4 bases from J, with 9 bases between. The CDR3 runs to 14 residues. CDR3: CASSQVYGPDTQYF. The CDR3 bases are TGCGCCAGCAGCCAAGTCTACGGTCCAGATACGCAGTATTTT.

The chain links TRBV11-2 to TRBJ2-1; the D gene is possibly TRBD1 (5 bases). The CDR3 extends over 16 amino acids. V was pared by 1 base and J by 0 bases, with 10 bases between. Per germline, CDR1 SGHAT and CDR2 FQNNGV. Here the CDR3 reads CASSLVQGISYNEQFF. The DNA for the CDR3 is TGTGCCAGCAGCTTAGTGCAGGGAATCTCCTACAATGAGCAGTTCTTC.

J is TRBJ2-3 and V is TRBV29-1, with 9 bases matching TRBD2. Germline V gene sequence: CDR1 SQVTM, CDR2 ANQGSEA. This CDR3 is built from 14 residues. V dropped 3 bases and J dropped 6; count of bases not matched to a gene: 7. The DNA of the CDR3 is TGCAGCGTTGATCTAGCGGGGAGAGGTGATACGCAGTATTTT. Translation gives CSVDLAGRGDTQYF.

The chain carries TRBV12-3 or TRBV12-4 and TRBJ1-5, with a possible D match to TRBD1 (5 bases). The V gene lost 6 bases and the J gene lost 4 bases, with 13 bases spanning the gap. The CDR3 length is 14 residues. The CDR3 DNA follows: TGTGCCAGCAGGGACGGGGGAGGTAATCAGCCCCAGCATTTT. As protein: CASRDGGGNQPQHF.

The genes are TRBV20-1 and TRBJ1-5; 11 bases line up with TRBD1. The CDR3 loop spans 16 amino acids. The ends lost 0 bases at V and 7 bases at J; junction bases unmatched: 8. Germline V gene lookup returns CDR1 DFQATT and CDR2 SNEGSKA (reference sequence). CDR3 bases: TGCAGTGCTAGAGATCGTTGGACAGGGGGCGCGCAGCCCCAGCATTTT. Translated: CSARDRWTGGAQPQHF.

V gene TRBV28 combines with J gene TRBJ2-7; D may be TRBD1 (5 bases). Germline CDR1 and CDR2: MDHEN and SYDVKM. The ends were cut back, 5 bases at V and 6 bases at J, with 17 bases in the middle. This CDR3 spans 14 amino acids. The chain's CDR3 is CASSPETESGEQYF. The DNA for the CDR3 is TGTGCCAGCAGTCCTGAGACAGAGTCGGGCGAGCAGTACTTC. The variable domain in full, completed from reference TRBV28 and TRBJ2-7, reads DVKVTQSSRYLVKRTGEKVFLECVQDMDHENMFWYRQDPGLGLRLIYFSYDVKMKEKGDIPEGYSVSREKKERFSLILESASTNQTSMYLCASSPETESGEQYFGPGTRLTVT.

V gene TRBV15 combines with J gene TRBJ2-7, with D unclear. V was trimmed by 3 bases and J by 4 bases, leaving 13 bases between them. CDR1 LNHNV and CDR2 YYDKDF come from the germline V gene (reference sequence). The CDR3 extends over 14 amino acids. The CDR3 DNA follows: TGTGCCACCAGCAGGGGAATGGAAGAATACGAGCAGTACTTC. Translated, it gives CATSRGMEEYEQYF.

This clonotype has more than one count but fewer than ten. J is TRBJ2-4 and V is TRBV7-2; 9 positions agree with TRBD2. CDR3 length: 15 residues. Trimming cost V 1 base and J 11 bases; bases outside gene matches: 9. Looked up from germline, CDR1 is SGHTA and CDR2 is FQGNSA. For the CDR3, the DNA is TGTGCCAGCAGCTTAGTTGTAGCGGGAGTGGGGTTTCAGTACTTC. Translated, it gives CASSLVVAGVGFQYF.

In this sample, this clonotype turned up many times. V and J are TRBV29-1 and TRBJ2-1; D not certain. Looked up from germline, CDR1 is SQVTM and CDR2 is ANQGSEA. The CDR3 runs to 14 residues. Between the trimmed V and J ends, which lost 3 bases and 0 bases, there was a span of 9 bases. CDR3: CSVEVYSSYNEQFF. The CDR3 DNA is TGCAGCGTTGAGGTCTACAGCTCCTACAATGAGCAGTTCTTC.

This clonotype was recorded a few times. The CDR3 protein is CASSPGEGDTQYF. DNA of the CDR3: TGTGCCAGCAGTCCTGGGGAGGGGGATACGCAGTATTTT. The rearrangement joins TRBV28 to TRBJ2-3, with TRBD2 matching 7 bases. With 5 bases clipped from V and 6 bases from J, the junction kept 5 bases outside the gene matches. Germline V lookup: CDR1 MDHEN, CDR2 SYDVKM. The CDR3 is made up of 13 amino acids.

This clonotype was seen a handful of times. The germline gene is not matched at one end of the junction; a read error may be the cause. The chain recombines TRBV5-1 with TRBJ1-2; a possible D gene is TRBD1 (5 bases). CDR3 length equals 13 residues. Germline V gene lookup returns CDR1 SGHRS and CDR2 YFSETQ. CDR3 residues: CAGSLRGSYGYTF. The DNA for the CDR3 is TGCGCCGGCAGCTTGAGGGGATCCTATGGCTACACCTTC.

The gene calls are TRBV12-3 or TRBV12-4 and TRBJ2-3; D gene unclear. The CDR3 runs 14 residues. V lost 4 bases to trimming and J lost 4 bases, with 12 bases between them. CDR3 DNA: TGTGCCAGCAGTTCGGCCCAGCCCGCAGATACGCAGTATTTT. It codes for CASSSAQPADTQYF.

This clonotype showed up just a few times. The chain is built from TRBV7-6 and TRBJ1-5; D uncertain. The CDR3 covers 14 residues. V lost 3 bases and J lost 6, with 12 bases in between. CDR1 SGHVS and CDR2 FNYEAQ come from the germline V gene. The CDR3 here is CASSLAIGFQPQHF. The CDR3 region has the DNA TGTGCCAGCAGCTTGGCCATTGGATTTCAGCCCCAGCATTTT.

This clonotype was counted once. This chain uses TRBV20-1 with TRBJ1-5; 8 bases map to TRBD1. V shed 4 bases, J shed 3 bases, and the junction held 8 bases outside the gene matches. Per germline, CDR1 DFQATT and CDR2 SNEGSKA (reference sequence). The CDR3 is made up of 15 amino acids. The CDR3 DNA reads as TGCAGTGCTATGTACCCGACAGGGGACAATCAGCCCCAGCATTTT. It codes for CSAMYPTGDNQPQHF.

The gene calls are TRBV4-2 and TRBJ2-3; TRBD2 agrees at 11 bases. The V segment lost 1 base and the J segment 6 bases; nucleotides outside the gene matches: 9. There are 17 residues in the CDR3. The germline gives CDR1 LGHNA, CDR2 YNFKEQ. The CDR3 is CASSQAPSGGLGDTQYF. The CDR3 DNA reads TGTGCCAGCAGCCAAGCCCCTAGCGGGGGGCTGGGGGATACGCAGTATTTT.

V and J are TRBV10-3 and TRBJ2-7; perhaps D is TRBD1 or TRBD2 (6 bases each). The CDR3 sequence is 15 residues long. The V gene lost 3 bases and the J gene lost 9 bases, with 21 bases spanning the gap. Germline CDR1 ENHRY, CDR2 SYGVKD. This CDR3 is CAISERVGRTGAQYF. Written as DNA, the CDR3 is TGTGCCATCAGTGAACGGGTAGGGCGTACGGGGGCGCAGTACTTC.

For the CDR3, the DNA is TGTGCCAGCAGTTACCGGACTAGCGGGAAGCGGCGGAAAACAGATACGCAGTATTTT. It is translated as CASSYRTSGKRRKTDTQYF. The chain links TRBV6-5 to TRBJ2-3, with 12 positions matching TRBD2. The CDR3 runs to 19 residues. Looked up from germline, CDR1 is MNHEY and CDR2 is SVGAGI. V lost 2 bases, J lost 3 bases, and 12 bases stayed unmatched.

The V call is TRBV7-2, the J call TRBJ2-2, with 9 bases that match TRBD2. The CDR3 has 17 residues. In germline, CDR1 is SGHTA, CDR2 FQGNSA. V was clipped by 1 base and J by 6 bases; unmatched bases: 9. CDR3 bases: TGTGCCAGCAGCTTAGACCCGGCTAGCGGGGTCGCCGGGGAGCTGTTTTTT. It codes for CASSLDPASGVAGELFF.

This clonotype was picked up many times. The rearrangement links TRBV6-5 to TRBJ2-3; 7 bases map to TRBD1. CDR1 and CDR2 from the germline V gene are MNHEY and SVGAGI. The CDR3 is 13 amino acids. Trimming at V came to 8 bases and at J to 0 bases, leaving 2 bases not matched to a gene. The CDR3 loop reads CASRTGSTDTQYF. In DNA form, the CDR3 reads TGTGCCAGCCGGACAGGTAGCACAGATACGCAGTATTTT.

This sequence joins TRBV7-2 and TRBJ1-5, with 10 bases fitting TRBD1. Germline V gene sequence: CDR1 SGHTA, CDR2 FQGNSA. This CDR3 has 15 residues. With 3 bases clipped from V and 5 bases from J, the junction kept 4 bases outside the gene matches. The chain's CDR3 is CASSLDRGEDQPQHF. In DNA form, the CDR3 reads TGTGCCAGCAGCTTGGACAGGGGGGAAGATCAGCCCCAGCATTTT.

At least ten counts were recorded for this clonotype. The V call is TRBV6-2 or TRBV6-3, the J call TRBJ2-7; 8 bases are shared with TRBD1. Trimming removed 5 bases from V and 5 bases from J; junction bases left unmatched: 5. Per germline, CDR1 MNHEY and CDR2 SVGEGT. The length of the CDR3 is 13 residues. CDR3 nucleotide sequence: TGTGCCAGCAGTGGTGGACAGGGCCACGAGCAGTACTTC. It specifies CASSGGQGHEQYF.

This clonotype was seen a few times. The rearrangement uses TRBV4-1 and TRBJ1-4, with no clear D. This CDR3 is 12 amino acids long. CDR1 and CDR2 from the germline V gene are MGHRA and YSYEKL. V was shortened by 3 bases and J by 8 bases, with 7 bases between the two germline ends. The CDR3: CASSQRKEKLFF. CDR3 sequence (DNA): TGCGCCAGCAGCCAGAGGAAGGAAAAACTGTTTTTT.

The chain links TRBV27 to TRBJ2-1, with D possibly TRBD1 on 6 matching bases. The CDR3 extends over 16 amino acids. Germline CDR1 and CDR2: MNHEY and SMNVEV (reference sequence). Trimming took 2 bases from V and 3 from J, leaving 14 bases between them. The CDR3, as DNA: TGTGCCAGCAGTTTACTGGACAGCTTAAGCTACAATGAGCAGTTCTTC. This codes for CASSLLDSLSYNEQFF.